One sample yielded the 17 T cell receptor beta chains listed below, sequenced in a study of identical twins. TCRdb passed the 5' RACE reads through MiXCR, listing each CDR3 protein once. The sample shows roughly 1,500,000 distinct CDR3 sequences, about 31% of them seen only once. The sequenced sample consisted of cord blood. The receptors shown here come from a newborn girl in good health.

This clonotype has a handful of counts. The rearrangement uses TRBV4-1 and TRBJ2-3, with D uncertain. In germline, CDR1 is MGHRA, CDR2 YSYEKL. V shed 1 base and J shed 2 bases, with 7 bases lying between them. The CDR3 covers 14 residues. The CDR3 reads CASSQVWNTDTQYF. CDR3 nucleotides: TGCGCCAGCAGCCAAGTATGGAACACAGATACGCAGTATTTT.

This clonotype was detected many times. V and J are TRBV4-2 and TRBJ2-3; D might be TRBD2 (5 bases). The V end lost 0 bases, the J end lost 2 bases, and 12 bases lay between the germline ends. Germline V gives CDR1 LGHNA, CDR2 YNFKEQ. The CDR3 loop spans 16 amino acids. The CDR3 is CASSQDTRLTTDTQYF. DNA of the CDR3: TGTGCCAGCAGCCAAGATACCCGACTAACCACAGATACGCAGTATTTT.

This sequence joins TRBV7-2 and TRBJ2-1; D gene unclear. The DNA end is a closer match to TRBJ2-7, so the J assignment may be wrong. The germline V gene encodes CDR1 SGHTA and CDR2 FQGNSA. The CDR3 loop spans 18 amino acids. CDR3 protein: CASSFLSRGGNSYNEQYF. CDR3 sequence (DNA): TGTGCCAGCAGCTTCCTATCCCGCGGTGGGAACTCCTACAATGAGCAGTACTTC.

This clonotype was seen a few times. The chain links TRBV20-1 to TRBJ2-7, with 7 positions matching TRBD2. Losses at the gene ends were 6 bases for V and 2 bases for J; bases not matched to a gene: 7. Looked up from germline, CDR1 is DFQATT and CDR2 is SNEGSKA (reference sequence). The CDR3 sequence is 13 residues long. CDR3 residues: CSAGLPNTYEQYF. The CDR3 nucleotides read TGCAGTGCGGGACTACCCAACACCTACGAGCAGTACTTC.

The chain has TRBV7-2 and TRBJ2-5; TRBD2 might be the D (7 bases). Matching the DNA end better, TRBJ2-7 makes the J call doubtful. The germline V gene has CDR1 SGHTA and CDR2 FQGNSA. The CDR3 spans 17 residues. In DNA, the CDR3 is TGTGCCAGCAGCTTAGGAGTATGGCGGGGGCCTCAGTACGAGCAGTACTTC. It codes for CASSLGVWRGPQYEQYF.

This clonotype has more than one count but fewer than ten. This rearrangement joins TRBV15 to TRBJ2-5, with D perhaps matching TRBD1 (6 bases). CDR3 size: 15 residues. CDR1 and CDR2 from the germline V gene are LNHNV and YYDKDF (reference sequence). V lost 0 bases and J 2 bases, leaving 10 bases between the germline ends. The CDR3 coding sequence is TGTGCCACCAGCAGAGATGCTAGGGGGCAAGAGACCCAGTACTTC. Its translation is CATSRDARGQETQYF.

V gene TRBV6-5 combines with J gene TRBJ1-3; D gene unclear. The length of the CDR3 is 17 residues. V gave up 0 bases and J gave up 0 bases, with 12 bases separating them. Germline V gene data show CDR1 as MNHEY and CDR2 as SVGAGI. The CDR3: CASSYSQKLRSGNTIYF. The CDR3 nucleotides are TGTGCCAGCAGTTACTCCCAGAAACTTCGCTCTGGAAACACCATATATTTT.

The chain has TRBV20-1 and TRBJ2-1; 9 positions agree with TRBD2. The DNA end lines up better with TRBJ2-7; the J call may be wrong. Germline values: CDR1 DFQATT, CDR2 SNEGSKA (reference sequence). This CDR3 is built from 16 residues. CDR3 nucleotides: TGCAGTGCTAGGCAGCCAGCAGCGGGAGGATACCACGAGCAGTACTTC. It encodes CSARQPAAGGYHEQYF.

The CDR3 is CSARESGRDYNEQFF. As DNA, the CDR3 is TGCAGTGCTAGGGAAAGCGGGAGGGACTACAATGAGCAGTTCTTC. The rearrangement uses TRBV20-1 and TRBJ2-1; 10 positions agree with TRBD2. There are 15 residues in the CDR3. Germline loops: CDR1 DFQATT, CDR2 SNEGSKA (reference sequence). The junction had 5 bases not matched to a gene; V was cut back by 3 bases and J by 3 bases.

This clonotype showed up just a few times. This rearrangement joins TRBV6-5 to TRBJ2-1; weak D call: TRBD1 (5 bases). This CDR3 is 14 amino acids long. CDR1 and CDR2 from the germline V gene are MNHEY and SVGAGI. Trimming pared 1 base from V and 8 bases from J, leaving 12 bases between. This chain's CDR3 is CASSYFGRVDEQFF. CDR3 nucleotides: TGTGCCAGCAGTTACTTCGGCAGGGTTGATGAGCAGTTCTTC.

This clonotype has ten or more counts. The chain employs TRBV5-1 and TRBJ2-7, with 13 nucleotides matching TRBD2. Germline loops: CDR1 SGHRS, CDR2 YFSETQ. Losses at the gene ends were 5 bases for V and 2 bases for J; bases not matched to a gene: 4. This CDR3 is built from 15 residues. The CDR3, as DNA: TGCGCCAGCAGTTTCGGACTAGCGGGGGCCTACGAGCAGTACTTC. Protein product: CASSFGLAGAYEQYF.

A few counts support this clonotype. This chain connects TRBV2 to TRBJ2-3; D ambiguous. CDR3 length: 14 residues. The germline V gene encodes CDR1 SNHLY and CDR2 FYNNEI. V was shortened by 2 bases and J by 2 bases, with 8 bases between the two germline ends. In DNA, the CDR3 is TGTGCCAGCAGTGAACTGCTTACCACAGATACGCAGTATTTT. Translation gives CASSELLTTDTQYF.

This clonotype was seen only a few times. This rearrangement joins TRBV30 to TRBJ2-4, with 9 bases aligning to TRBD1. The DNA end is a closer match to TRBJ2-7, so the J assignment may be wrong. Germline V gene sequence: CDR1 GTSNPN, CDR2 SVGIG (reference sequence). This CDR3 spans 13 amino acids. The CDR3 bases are TGTGCCTGGACGAAAGACAGGGGGTTCGAGCAGTACTTC. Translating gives CAWTKDRGFEQYF.

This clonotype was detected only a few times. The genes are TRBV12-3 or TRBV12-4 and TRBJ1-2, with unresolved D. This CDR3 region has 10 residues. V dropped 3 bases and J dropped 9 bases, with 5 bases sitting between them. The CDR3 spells CASSLGSYTF. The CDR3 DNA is TGTGCCAGCAGTTTGGGGAGCTACACCTTC.

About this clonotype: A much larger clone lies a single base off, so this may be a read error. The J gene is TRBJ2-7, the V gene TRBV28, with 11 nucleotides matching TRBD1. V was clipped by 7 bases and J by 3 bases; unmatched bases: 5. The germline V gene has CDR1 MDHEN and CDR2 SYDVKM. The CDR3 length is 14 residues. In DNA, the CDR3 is TGTGCCAGCACCGCCGGGACAGGGGGCTACGAGCAGTACTTC. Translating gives CASTAGTGGYEQYF.

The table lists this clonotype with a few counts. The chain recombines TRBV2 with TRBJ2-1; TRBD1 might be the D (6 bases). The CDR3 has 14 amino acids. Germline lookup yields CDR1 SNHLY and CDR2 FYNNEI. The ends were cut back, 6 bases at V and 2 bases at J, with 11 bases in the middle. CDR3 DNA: TGTGCCAGCAGCCACAGGGCAACCTACAATGAGCAGTTCTTC. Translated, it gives CASSHRATYNEQFF. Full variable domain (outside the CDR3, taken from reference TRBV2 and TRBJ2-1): EPEVTQTPSHQVTQMGQEVILRCVPISNHLYFYWYRQILGQKVEFLVSFYNNEISEKSEIFDDQFSVERPDGSNFTLKIRSTKLEDSAMYFCASSHRATYNEQFFGPGTRLTVL.

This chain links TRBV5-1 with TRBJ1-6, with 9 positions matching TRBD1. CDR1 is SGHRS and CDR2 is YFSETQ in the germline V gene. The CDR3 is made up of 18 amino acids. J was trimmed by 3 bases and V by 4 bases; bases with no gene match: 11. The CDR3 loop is CASSRTLSTGGYNSPLHF. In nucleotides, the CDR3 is TGCGCCAGCAGCCGGACCCTATCGACAGGGGGCTATAATTCACCCCTCCACTTT. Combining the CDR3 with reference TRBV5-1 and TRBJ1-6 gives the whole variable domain KAGVTQTPRYLIKTRGQQVTLSCSPISGHRSVSWYQQTPGQGLQFLFEYFSETQRNKGNFPGRFSGRQFSNSRSEMNVSTLELGDSALYLCASSRTLSTGGYNSPLHFGNGTRLTVT.